The next 9 T cell receptor beta chains were all read from a single sample in a study of T cells in Graves' hyperthyroidism and ophthalmopathy. Researchers took RNA transcripts and amplified the TCR beta CDR3 regions from them. Carried out on the TCR CDR3, a first-round RT-PCR used the HTBI primer set. Each CDR3 protein gets one entry after TCRdb re-called the multiplex PCR reads with MiXCR. The sample carries hundreds of thousands of distinct CDR3 sequences, approximately 14% recorded once. The material sequenced was blood. Receptor source: a woman aged 18-29 years with Graves' hyperthyroidism.

Remarks on this clonotype: With a much larger clone just one base away, this may be a read error. The genes are TRBV20-1 and TRBJ2-1, with 8 bases that match TRBD2. The CDR3 is made up of 16 amino acids. Germline CDR1 and CDR2: DFQATT and SNEGSKA (reference sequence). The V gene end was trimmed by 5 bases and the J gene end by 10 bases; junction bases not matched to a gene: 19. The CDR3 sequence is CSAGGGVIAGPYEQFF. The CDR3 DNA follows: TGCAGTGCTGGGGGGGGTGTGATAGCGGGACCCTACGAGCAGTTCTTC.

This clonotype was seen a handful of times. One junction end disagrees with the germline gene, perhaps due to a read error. This rearrangement joins TRBV4-3 to TRBJ2-3, with 10 bases aligning to TRBD2. Germline V gene sequence: CDR1 LGHNA, CDR2 YSLEER. The CDR3 has 17 amino acids. The CDR3 coding sequence is TGCGCCAGCAGCCATTTAGCGGGAGGCTCCGGCACAGATACGCGGTATTTT. This codes for CASSHLAGGSGTDTRYF.

This clonotype was seen at least ten times. The rearrangement uses TRBV12-3 or TRBV12-4 and TRBJ2-3, with TRBD2 identical over 15 bases. The CDR3 is 17 amino acids. With V trimmed by 2 bases and J by 4 bases, 4 bases remained unmatched. The CDR3 DNA sequence: TGTGCCAGCAGTTTATGGACTAGCGGGAGGGGCGCAGATACGCAGTATTTT. It codes for CASSLWTSGRGADTQYF.

The chain employs TRBV20-1 and TRBJ1-1; possible D gene TRBD1, 5 bases. V dropped 1 base and J dropped 0 bases, with 9 bases sitting between them. Germline CDR1 is DFQATT and CDR2 is SNEGSKA (reference sequence). This CDR3 has 14 amino acids. DNA for the CDR3: TGCAGTGCTAGAGGGGGGTTCATGAACACTGAAGCTTTCTTT. Residues: CSARGGFMNTEAFF.

This clonotype has ten or more counts. The chain joins TRBV6-1 to TRBJ2-5; D possibly uses TRBD1 or TRBD2 (7 bases each). V lost 10 bases and J lost 3, with 21 bases in between. The length of the CDR3 is 15 residues. CDR1 and CDR2 (germline): MNHNS, SASEGT. The CDR3 sequence is CATSLGRGGEETQYF. The CDR3 DNA is TGTGCCACAAGTCTGGGCAGGGGGGGTGAAGAGACCCAGTACTTC.

The chain combines TRBV4-3 with TRBJ1-2; tentative D call: TRBD1 (5 bases). Per the germline V gene, CDR1 is LGHNA and CDR2 is YSLEER. The CDR3 contains 16 residues. The V end was cut by 4 bases, the J end by 2 bases, with 17 bases between. CDR3 residues: CASSPVSPGTNYGYTF. In DNA form, the CDR3 reads TGCGCCAGCAGCCCGGTCAGTCCCGGGACGAACTATGGCTACACCTTC.

This clonotype was found a few times. The chain has TRBV5-5 and TRBJ2-5, with 10 positions matching TRBD2. The CDR3 consists of 16 residues. Looked up from germline, CDR1 is SGHKS and CDR2 is YYEKEE (reference sequence). V trimming: 2 bases; J trimming: 2 bases; junction bases outside the gene matches: 6. The CDR3 nucleotides are TGTGCCAGCAGCTTCCTAGCGGGAGAGGCGCAAGAGACCCAGTACTTC. Translation gives CASSFLAGEAQETQYF.

In its sample, this clonotype was seen a few times. The chain has TRBV7-8 and TRBJ1-2; D is possibly TRBD1 (6 bases). Looked up from germline, CDR1 is SGHVS and CDR2 is FQNEAQ. The V end lost 4 bases, the J end lost 5 bases, and 20 bases lay between the germline ends. The CDR3 length is 16 residues. Written as DNA, the CDR3 is TGTGCCAGCAGCTCGGGACATGGGGTCGTGCTATATGGCTACACCTTC. Its protein is CASSSGHGVVLYGYTF.

This chain links TRBV2 with TRBJ2-5, with D perhaps matching TRBD2 (6 bases). The CDR3 extends over 15 amino acids. The germline V gene encodes CDR1 SNHLY and CDR2 FYNNEI. V dropped 8 bases and J dropped 5 bases, with 21 bases sitting between them. The DNA for the CDR3 is TGTGCCAGCCATCCGATTGGAGGGGCCCGGGAGACCCAGTACTTC. Protein sequence: CASHPIGGARETQYF.